A selection of T cell receptor beta chains follows, all from one sample in a study of CXCR3-negative and CXCR3-positive naive CD8 T cells. TCRdb reanalyzed the 5' RACE reads, giving one entry per CDR3 protein sequence and no DNA. This table holds fewer than 6,500 distinct CDR3 sequences. Input material: naive CXCR3+ CD8+ T cells from blood. These receptors originate from a human donor in good health. Some clones in this sample may be carry-over from other donors' samples. The CDR3 runs from the conserved cysteine through the conserved F or W. Each record gives: J gene, V gene, clone size, CDR3 protein. A clone size is listed for some rows: how often the clone was seen (once, few, many), or a class if it is expanded.

J: TRBJ2-1
V: TRBV7-9
size: NA
CDR3: CASSHDSFNEQFF

J: TRBJ1-1
V: TRBV15
size: NA
CDR3: CATSRVGGTEAFF

J: TRBJ2-7
V: TRBV5-4
size: NA
CDR3: CASSFSPSGVYEQYF

J: TRBJ1-1
V: TRBV29-1
size: medium-sized
CDR3: CSDGANTEAFF

J: TRBJ1-1
V: TRBV20-1
size: medium-sized
CDR3: CSAEHRGNTEAFF

J: TRBJ2-1
V: TRBV3-1
size: NA
CDR3: CASSQASGYNEQFF

J: TRBJ2-3
V: TRBV11-2
size: NA
CDR3: CASSYFLSTDTQYF

J: TRBJ2-5
V: TRBV29-1
size: medium-sized
CDR3: CSVVGRIQETQYF

J: TRBJ2-1
V: TRBV5-1
size: NA
CDR3: CASSPDNYNEQFF

J: TRBJ2-1
V: TRBV10-3
size: NA
CDR3: CAISTDRGQKGNNEQFF

J: TRBJ1-6
V: TRBV28
size: medium-sized
CDR3: CASRSTGANSPLHF

J: TRBJ2-1
V: TRBV7-2
size: medium-sized
CDR3: CASSLDVPGALEQFF

J: TRBJ2-1
V: TRBV3-1
size: NA
CDR3: CASSQEGRIPYNEQFF

J: TRBJ1-2
V: TRBV20-1
size: medium-sized
CDR3: CSAPHTDNYGYTF

J: TRBJ2-3
V: TRBV6-5
size: NA
CDR3: CASSYGQTDTRYF

J: TRBJ1-1
V: TRBV6-5
size: medium-sized
CDR3: CASSYSTENTEAFF

J: TRBJ2-1
V: TRBV7-9
size: NA
CDR3: CASSPGQPTEQFF

J: TRBJ2-1
V: TRBV19
size: NA
CDR3: CASSIKEGPGEQFF

J: TRBJ2-1
V: TRBV5-1
size: NA
CDR3: CASSYGLAGNRGEQFF

J: TRBJ2-1
V: TRBV7-7
size: medium-sized
CDR3: CASSLAQYNEQFF

J: TRBJ1-4
V: TRBV4-1
size: medium-sized
CDR3: CASSLEDESVSEKLFF

J: TRBJ2-1
V: TRBV6-6
size: medium-sized
CDR3: CASSYPGPLNEQFF

J: TRBJ2-3
V: TRBV12-3/TRBV12-4
size: medium-sized
CDR3: CASSLRLAGTDTQYF

J: TRBJ2-1
V: TRBV20-1
size: NA
CDR3: CSARPPREYEQFF

J: TRBJ1-5
V: TRBV30
size: NA
CDR3: CAWRGTGTGVYQPQHF

J: TRBJ1-1
V: TRBV7-9
size: medium-sized
CDR3: CASSRANTEAFF

J: TRBJ2-1
V: TRBV7-3
size: medium-sized
CDR3: CASSLEGYYNEQFF

J: TRBJ2-7
V: TRBV7-9
size: medium-sized
CDR3: CASSLPGQGASYEQYF

J: TRBJ2-7
V: TRBV3-1
size: medium-sized
CDR3: CASSPTRRTSGSYEQYF